A single sample is the source of the 9 T cell receptor beta chains below, sequenced in a study of blood T cell repertoires in COVID-19. Only in-frame clones appear in the TCRdb table, and some are missing; sequencing was by immunoSEQ multiplex PCR. The sample carries a few hundred thousand clones, more than 70% recorded once. Material for sequencing was PBMCs or T cells enriched from blood (not recorded which). The receptors come from a young woman who had recovered from COVID-19.

The chain links TRBV7-6 to TRBJ2-1; TRBD2 matches at 11 bases. This CDR3 has 19 residues. Germline CDR1 SGHVS, CDR2 FNYEAQ. Trimming took 5 bases from V and 0 from J; bases not matched to a gene: 12. CDR3: CASSPDLAGGPSSYNEQFF. The CDR3, as DNA: TGTGCCAGCAGCCCCGACCTAGCGGGGGGCCCGAGCTCCTACAATGAGCAGTTCTTC.

This chain uses TRBV6-2 or TRBV6-3 with TRBJ2-1; weak D call: TRBD1 (6 bases). The CDR3 is 15 amino acids. The germline V and J ends were trimmed by 5 bases and 0 bases, with 11 bases remaining between them. CDR1 MNHEY and CDR2 SVGEGT come from the germline V gene. The CDR3 nucleotides are TGTGCCAGCAGTCGTCCACAGGGCTCCTACAATGAGCAGTTCTTC. Encoded protein: CASSRPQGSYNEQFF.

This sequence joins TRBV28 and TRBJ2-3; 13 bases are shared with TRBD2. Germline V CDR1 and CDR2: MDHEN, SYDVKM. Losses at the gene ends were 7 bases for V and 2 bases for J; bases not matched to a gene: 9. The CDR3 length is 17 residues. The DNA for the CDR3 is TGTGCCAGCACGACTAGCGGGGGGCTTACACACACAGATACGCAGTATTTT. Protein: CASTTSGGLTHTDTQYF. The full variable domain, rest sourced from reference TRBV28 and TRBJ2-3, is DVKVTQSSRYLVKRTGEKVFLECVQDMDHENMFWYRQDPGLGLRLIYFSYDVKMKEKGDIPEGYSVSREKKERFSLILESASTNQTSMYLCASTTSGGLTHTDTQYFGPGTRLTVL.

This chain links TRBV5-1 with TRBJ1-2; 7 bases are shared with TRBD1. The CDR3 spans 15 residues. Per the germline V gene, CDR1 is SGHRS and CDR2 is YFSETQ. V shed 4 bases and J 3 bases; nucleotides not matched to a gene: 9. In DNA form, the CDR3 reads TGCGCCAGCAGCCGGTTAGACAGGGTGGACTATGGCTACACCTTC. This sequence encodes CASSRLDRVDYGYTF.

This chain uses TRBV5-1 with TRBJ2-5, with 8 bases matching TRBD1. Germline CDR1 is SGHRS and CDR2 is YFSETQ. The CDR3 consists of 16 residues. The trim removed 1 base at V and 5 bases at J, leaving 10 bases unmatched. CDR3 in DNA: TGCGCCAGCAGCTTGATAAAGGCAGGGGGCCGGGAGACCCAGTACTTC. Translating it yields CASSLIKAGGRETQYF. The whole variable domain, filled in from reference TRBV5-1 and TRBJ2-5, reads KAGVTQTPRYLIKTRGQQVTLSCSPISGHRSVSWYQQTPGQGLQFLFEYFSETQRNKGNFPGRFSGRQFSNSRSEMNVSTLELGDSALYLCASSLIKAGGRETQYFGPGTRLLVL.

This sequence joins TRBV7-6 and TRBJ1-1; TRBD1 matches 10 bases. The CDR3 is 12 residues long. V lost 10 bases, J lost 5 bases, and 4 bases stayed unmatched. Germline loops: CDR1 SGHVS, CDR2 FNYEAQ. CDR3 loop: CATGDRGTEAFF. CDR3 in DNA: TGTGCCACCGGGGACAGGGGAACTGAAGCTTTCTTT.

V usage is TRBV5-1 and J usage is TRBJ2-5; 9 positions match TRBD2. The CDR3 length is 16 residues. The germline V gene has CDR1 SGHRS and CDR2 YFSETQ. J lost 4 bases, V lost 1 base, and 8 bases had no gene match. The CDR3 coding sequence is TGCGCCAGCAGCTTGAACGGCGGGGGGGCTGCAGAGACCCAGTACTTC. This translates into CASSLNGGGAAETQYF.

This chain uses TRBV4-1 with TRBJ1-2; D is possibly TRBD1 (5 bases). The CDR3 contains 16 residues. Trimming took 4 bases from V and 0 from J, leaving 15 bases between them. Germline CDR1 reads MGHRA; CDR2 reads YSYEKL. Here the CDR3 DNA reads TGCGCCAGCAGCCCATTCCCTCAGGGTCCTAACTATGGCTACACCTTC. Translating gives CASSPFPQGPNYGYTF.

V is TRBV6-1 and J is TRBJ2-5; TRBD1 aligns across 7 bases. Germline loops: CDR1 MNHNS, CDR2 SASEGT. The CDR3 sequence is 16 residues long. The J segment lost 1 base and the V segment lost 4 bases, leaving 9 bases of the junction unmatched. The CDR3: CASSASPGQTQETQYF. As DNA, the CDR3 is TGTGCCAGCAGTGCGTCTCCGGGACAGACCCAAGAGACCCAGTACTTC.